The source of this TCR beta chain is a study of blood T cell repertoires in COVID-19. For the study at large: The United States, Italy and Spain supplied acute and convalescent COVID-19 samples.

The CDR3 covers 13 residues. The V segment lost 4 bases and the J segment 6 bases; nucleotides outside the gene matches: 1. In the study's own analysis: Amplification from reference gene primers served as the basis for estimated nucleated cell counts. The repertoire was sequenced with immunoSEQ multiplex PCR; TCRdb's copy has only in-frame clones and lacks some. D and trimming come from the DNA, and the V and J calls and clone size come from that table. In the table there are approximately 500,000 clones, around nine tenths of which are singletons. Followed over time, Seattle patients had been enrolled while infection was active.

This clonotype was sampled from a woman aged 45-65 years with COVID-19, enrolled during active disease. The specimen was peripheral blood. V usage is TRBV12-3 or TRBV12-4 and J usage is TRBJ1-5, with 9 bases fitting TRBD1. The CDR3 loop reads CASSYRGRQPQHF. The CDR3 nucleotides read TGTGCCAGCAGTTACAGGGGGCGTCAGCCCCAGCATTTT.